A selection of T cell receptor beta chains follows, all from one sample in a study of OX40 agonist ivuxolimab in advanced cancers. TCRdb's table, derived via immunoSEQ multiplex PCR, lists solely in-frame clones and lacks some. This sample has about 73,000 clones; roughly 86% occur once, and the top ten carry 0.6% to 0.8%. The source material was CD4+ or CD8+ T cells sorted from blood, sampled in a trial of the OX40 agonist ivuxolimab. The receptors were sampled from an adult with an advanced solid tumor such as melanoma, head and neck, liver or kidney cancer. Both conserved end residues are part of each CDR3.

TRBV7-6 CASSFLVSRAGNTIYF
TRBV25-1 CASSDHYEQYF
TRBV5-4 CASSGGVNTEAFF
TRBV6-1 CASSEAFWQERKLFF
TRBV11-2 CASSQTPEQYF
TRBV9 CASSVATRAGGQETQYF
TRBV7-9 CASSSSSLRGGNFGNTIYF
TRBV4-2 CASSQEGGSIDEQFF
TRBV5-6 CASSNIKLSGTYEQYF
TRBV5-4 CASSFQGARTEAFF
TRBV2 CASTGLAPLGHEQYF
TRBV19 CASSIAGGSNEQFF
TRBV5-1 CASSLDQGGYGYTF
TRBV4-3 CASSQELRQGNTEAFF
TRBV5-1 CASGTGTSGGETQYF
TRBV6-5 CASSYSLDIFDRYTF
TRBV9 CASSQGGFRTGELFF
TRBV27 CASSFSGPTEAFF
TRBV28 CASSPNRGAFF
TRBV6-4 CAGQGRYEQYF
TRBV6-5 CASSYSAGGHNEQFF
TRBV7-9 CASSSPDRGLYEQYF
TRBV28 CASRPSLTSGRAGSYEQYF
TRBV5-1 CASSSLGGAGNTEAFF
TRBV5-6 CASSLEVGNEKLFF
TRBV28 CASSRGTGGLVGNQPQHF
TRBV5-1 CASSPDVGAPKNIQYF
TRBV28 CASSQPRTAGGYTF
TRBV6-5 CASRGLEQYF
TRBV7-9 CASSFLGAANYGYTF
TRBV5-4 CASSLGTQGGYGYTF
TRBV5-1 CASALDIYQPQHF
TRBV19 CASSIGQITGTQYF
TRBV18 CASSPRGPNTEAFF
TRBV4-3 CASSQERAGVREQYF
TRBV30 CAWALRVRGNTEAFF
TRBV5-1 CASSRTSGENIQYF
TRBV9 CASSPDLAGELFF
TRBV5-4 CATTGQKMPGELFF
TRBV6-5 CASSLDRGHQPQHF
TRBV19 CASVRGQANSNQPQHF
TRBV11-2 CASSLKGTSGGSEQYF
TRBV25-1 CATPGTSTYEQYF
TRBV2 CASSVGLDTQYF
TRBV10-2 CASSEHSPNTEAFF
TRBV5-5 CASSLAVQVGTEAFF
TRBV10-3 CAITPTGGDGNGYTF
TRBV6-5 CASTRTGWTGEQYF
TRBV7-6 CASSLEGWDNSPLHF
TRBV5-1 CASSLEGAMNTEAFF
TRBV15 CATSRLGSTDTQYF